The 8 T cell receptor beta chains listed next were all sequenced from one sample in a study of T-cell reconstitution after alpha-beta-depleted transplantation in children. Unique molecular identifiers tagged the TCRbeta library. TCRdb ran MiXCR on the PCR reads and lists one entry per CDR3 protein. The top ten clones hold around a third of a sample with 610,000 or so distinct CDR3 sequences, over 25% of them seen once. Here the sequenced sample was PBMCs, taken before TCRalphabeta/CD19-depleted stem cell transplant. These receptors all stem from a boy younger than two with Wiskott-Aldrich syndrome, due to receive a stem cell transplant.

This rearrangement joins TRBV12-3 or TRBV12-4 to TRBJ2-1; 7 bases map to TRBD1. Trimming removed 0 bases from V and 2 bases from J; junction bases left unmatched: 7. The CDR3 is 17 residues long. The CDR3 region is CASSLALTGFAYNEQFF. CDR3 nucleotides: TGTGCCAGCAGTTTAGCGCTGACAGGGTTCGCCTACAATGAGCAGTTCTTC.

The J gene is TRBJ2-7, the V gene TRBV20-1; TRBD1 aligns across 8 bases. The CDR3 is made up of 15 amino acids. The germline V gene encodes CDR1 DFQATT and CDR2 SNEGSKA (reference sequence). V shed 0 bases and J 4 bases; nucleotides not matched to a gene: 8. CDR3 DNA: TGCAGTGCTAGAGATCGGGACAGGCCTTTTTACGAGCAGTACTTC. It codes for CSARDRDRPFYEQYF.

The chain carries TRBV5-1 and TRBJ2-5; D not resolved. The CDR3 covers 14 residues. Germline loops: CDR1 SGHRS, CDR2 YFSETQ. V shed 0 bases and J shed 5 bases, with 11 bases lying between them. The CDR3, as DNA: TGCGCCAGCAGCTTGGATCCCTTCGCGGAGACCCAGTACTTC. Protein sequence: CASSLDPFAETQYF.

J is TRBJ2-5 and V is TRBV29-1; 8 positions agree with TRBD1. Germline CDR1 and CDR2: SQVTM and ANQGSEA. This CDR3 region has 13 residues. The trim removed 8 bases at V and 2 bases at J, leaving 7 bases unmatched. The chain's CDR3 is CSLVGTGQETQYF. Written as DNA, the CDR3 is TGCAGCCTTGTCGGGACAGGTCAAGAGACCCAGTACTTC.

A few counts support this clonotype. This chain joins TRBV20-1 and TRBJ2-7; D not certain. The CDR3 contains 11 residues. The germline V gene encodes CDR1 DFQATT and CDR2 SNEGSKA (reference sequence). V lost 4 bases and J lost 3, with 7 bases in between. CDR3 amino acids: CSANDLYEQYF. CDR3 DNA: TGCAGTGCTAACGACCTCTACGAGCAGTACTTC.

This clonotype has more than one count but fewer than ten. The J gene is TRBJ1-1, the V gene TRBV20-1; no reliable D call. Trimming took off 2 bases at V and 0 bases at J, with 10 bases between the two ends. CDR3 length equals 14 residues. Germline V CDR1 and CDR2: DFQATT, SNEGSKA (reference sequence). As DNA, the CDR3 is TGCAGTGCTAGACAGCGGACCATGAACACTGAAGCTTTCTTT. Encoded protein: CSARQRTMNTEAFF.

This clonotype was observed many times. In DNA, the CDR3 is TGCAGTGCCCGACGTGGGAGCAATCAGCCCCAGCATTTT. Translating gives CSARRGSNQPQHF. The chain links TRBV20-1 to TRBJ1-5; no clear D. CDR1 is DFQATT and CDR2 is SNEGSKA in the germline V gene (reference sequence). The germline V and J ends were trimmed by 6 bases and 1 base, with 10 bases remaining between them. The CDR3 loop spans 13 amino acids.

V and J are TRBV20-1 and TRBJ2-1, with D perhaps matching TRBD2 (6 bases). The CDR3 spans 16 residues. Trimming pared 2 bases from V and 4 bases from J, leaving 18 bases between. In germline, CDR1 is DFQATT, CDR2 SNEGSKA (reference sequence). The CDR3 protein is CSARTGVGEVYNEQFF. The CDR3 bases are TGCAGTGCTAGAACGGGTGTAGGGGAGGTGTACAATGAGCAGTTCTTC.